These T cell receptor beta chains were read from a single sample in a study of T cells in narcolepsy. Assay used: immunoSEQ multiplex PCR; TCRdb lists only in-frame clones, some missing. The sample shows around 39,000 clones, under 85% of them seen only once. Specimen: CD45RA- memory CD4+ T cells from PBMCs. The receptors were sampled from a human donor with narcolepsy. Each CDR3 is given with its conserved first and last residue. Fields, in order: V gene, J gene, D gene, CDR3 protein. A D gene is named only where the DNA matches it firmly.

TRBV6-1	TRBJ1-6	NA	CASSEGEGSYNSPLHF
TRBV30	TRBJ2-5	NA	CAWWGPTETQYF
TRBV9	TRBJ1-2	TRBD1	CASSFSGTAVAYTF
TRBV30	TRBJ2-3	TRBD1	CAWSQNRGTDTQYF
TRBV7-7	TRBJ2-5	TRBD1	CASSRPTGTGRKETQYF
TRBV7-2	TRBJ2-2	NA	CASSLGRVTGELFF
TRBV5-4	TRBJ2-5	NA	CASSLGSGAYQETQYF
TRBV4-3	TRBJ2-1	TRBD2	CASSQDWSGGASHYNEQFF
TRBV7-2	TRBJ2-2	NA	CASSRDSNTGELFF
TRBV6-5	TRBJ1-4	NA	CASSYSPTGSGEKLFF
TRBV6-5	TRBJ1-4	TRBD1	CASSYSGTGSNEKLFF
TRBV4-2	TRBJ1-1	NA	CASSQDLIGQGVNTEAFF
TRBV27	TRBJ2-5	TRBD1	CASSPGQGRGETQYF
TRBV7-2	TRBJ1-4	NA	CASSHIATNEKLFF
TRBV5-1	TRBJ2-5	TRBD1	CASSFGQGGETQYF
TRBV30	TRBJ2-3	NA	CAWSVRGLAHTDTQYF
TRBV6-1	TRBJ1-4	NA	CASSGQADEKLFF
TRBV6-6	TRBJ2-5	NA	CASSYAEGSMDF
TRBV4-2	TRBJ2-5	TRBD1	CASSQGILDRDATQYF
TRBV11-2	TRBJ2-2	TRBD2	CASSFTSGASTGELFF
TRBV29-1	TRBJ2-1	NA	CSVAGRSYNEQFF
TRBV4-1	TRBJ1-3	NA	CASSQGFLDSERLGNTIYF
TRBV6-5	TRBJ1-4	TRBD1	CASSYGQGRGEKLFF
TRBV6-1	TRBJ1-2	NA	CASSVEGSSNYGYTF
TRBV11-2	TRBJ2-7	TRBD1	CASSLGDRVYEQYF
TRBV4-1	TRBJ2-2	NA	CASSQADAGTLNTGELFF
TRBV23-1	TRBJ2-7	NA	CASSPHSLGSYEQYF
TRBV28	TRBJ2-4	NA	CASSAGGVAKNIQYF
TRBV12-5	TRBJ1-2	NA	CASGSETNYGYTF
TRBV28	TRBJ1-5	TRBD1	CASSPGQGRSNQPQHF
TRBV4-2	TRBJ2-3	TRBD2	CASSQSKGGLDTQYF
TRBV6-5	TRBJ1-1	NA	CASSAAGQRNTEAFF
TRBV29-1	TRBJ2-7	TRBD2	CSVVSGGSEYF
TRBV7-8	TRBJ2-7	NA	CASSSGWAGDPYEQYF
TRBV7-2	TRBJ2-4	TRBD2	CASSLFRTSGASKNIQYF
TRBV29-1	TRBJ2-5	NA	CSAGRSQETQYF
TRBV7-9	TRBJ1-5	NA	CASSLSASNQPQHF
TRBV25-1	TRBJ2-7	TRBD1	CASSAWDSRNEQYF
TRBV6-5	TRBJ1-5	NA	CASTPGAGNQPQHF
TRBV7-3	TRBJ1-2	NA	CASSPSPFYGYTF
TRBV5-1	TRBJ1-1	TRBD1	CASSSALDRVNTEAFF
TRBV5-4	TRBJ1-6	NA	CASSLERSSNSPLHF
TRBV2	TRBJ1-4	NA	CASPATPGGEKLFF
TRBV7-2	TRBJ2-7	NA	CASRVARGGEQYF
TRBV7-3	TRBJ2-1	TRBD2	CASSFAVSGGVYEQFF
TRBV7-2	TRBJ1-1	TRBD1	CASSLAGVRGPAAFF
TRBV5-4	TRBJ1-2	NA	CASSLDRTYGYTF
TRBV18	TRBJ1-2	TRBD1	CASSTGVMNGYTF
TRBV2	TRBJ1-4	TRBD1	CASTQDRGREKLFF
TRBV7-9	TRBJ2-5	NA	CASSQPQASDQETQYF
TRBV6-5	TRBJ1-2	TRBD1	CASRTTDRLNYGYTF
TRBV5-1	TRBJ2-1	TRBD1	CASKIGQGTNNEQFF
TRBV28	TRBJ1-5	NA	CASNGGGNQPQHF
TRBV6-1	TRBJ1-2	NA	CASSPSLGSPYGYTF
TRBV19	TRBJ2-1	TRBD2	CASSISIAGGPNEQFF